The next 27 T cell receptor beta chains were all read from a single sample in a study of identifying expanded T cells in peripheral blood. The protocol was immunoSEQ multiplex PCR, while the TCRdb copy is restricted to in-frame clones and leaves out a portion. The sample includes tens of thousands of clones, 88% of them seen just once. Sequences were obtained from blood. These receptors were obtained from a person aged 18 to 70 in good health.

The chain has TRBV9 and TRBJ1-2, with D maybe TRBD1 (6 bases). This CDR3 spans 15 amino acids. The germline gives CDR1 SGDLS, CDR2 YYNGEE. V lost 4 bases and J lost 0, with 13 bases in between. CDR3 amino acids: CASSRTVSSNYGYTF. The CDR3 bases are TGTGCCAGCAGCCGGACAGTATCCTCTAACTATGGCTACACCTTC.

The DNA of the CDR3 is TGTGCCAGCAGCTTGGGGGCAGGGCCTCAAGAGACCCAGTACTTC. It translates to CASSLGAGPQETQYF. The chain employs TRBV7-8 and TRBJ2-5; D is perhaps TRBD1 (6 bases). V was cut by 3 bases and J by 2 bases, with 13 bases left in between. The CDR3 contains 15 residues. CDR1 and CDR2 (germline): SGHVS, FQNEAQ.

This chain links TRBV5-6 with TRBJ1-1, with unresolved D. V was cut by 0 bases and J by 0 bases, with 18 bases left in between. CDR1 and CDR2 (germline): SGHDT, YYEEEE. The CDR3 spans 18 residues. DNA for the CDR3: TGTGCCAGCAGCTTGGCCGTCAAGGGCTCCGGCATGAACACTGAAGCTTTCTTT. It encodes CASSLAVKGSGMNTEAFF.

A remark on this clone: An end of the junction differs from the germline gene, which may be a read error. The chain employs TRBV20-1 and TRBJ2-3, with D possibly being TRBD2 (5 bases). The germline CDR1 and CDR2 sequences are DFQATT and SNEGSKA (reference sequence). This CDR3 is 10 amino acids long. CDR3 bases: TGCAGTGCTAGCGGTAATGGACTCGATTTT. Protein sequence: CSASGNGLDF.

This chain connects TRBV19 to TRBJ1-4; D perhaps matches TRBD1 (5 bases). Germline V gives CDR1 LNHDA, CDR2 SQIVND (reference sequence). The CDR3 contains 17 residues. V lost 2 bases and J lost 5, with 18 bases in between. The CDR3 sequence is CASSIYAGDRPNEKLFF. CDR3 in DNA: TGTGCCAGTAGTATATACGCGGGTGACAGACCAAATGAAAAACTGTTTTTT. Full variable domain (outside the CDR3, taken from reference TRBV19 and TRBJ1-4): DGGITQSPKYLFRKEGQNVTLSCEQNLNHDAMYWYRQDPGQGLRLIYYSQIVNDFQKGDIAEGYSVSREKKESFPLTVTSAQKNPTAFYLCASSIYAGDRPNEKLFFGSGTQLSVL.

This chain uses TRBV29-1 with TRBJ2-7, with unresolved D. Trimming removed 2 bases at V and 2 bases at J, with 13 bases between. CDR3 length: 14 amino acids. Germline V gene sequence: CDR1 SQVTM, CDR2 ANQGSEA. The CDR3 protein is CSVEKSANPYEQYF. CDR3 nucleotide sequence: TGCAGCGTTGAAAAGTCAGCAAATCCCTACGAGCAGTACTTC.

A few counts support this clone. This rearrangement joins TRBV4-3 to TRBJ2-1; 11 nucleotides line up with TRBD2. The J segment lost 5 bases and the V segment lost 0 bases, leaving 3 bases of the junction unmatched. The CDR3 spans 16 residues. Per the germline V gene, CDR1 is LGHNA and CDR2 is YSLEER. CDR3 in DNA: TGCGCCAGCAGCCAAGAGTTACTAGCGGGGGACAATGAGCAGTTCTTC. Its protein product is CASSQELLAGDNEQFF.

The V gene is TRBV7-8, the J gene TRBJ2-3; 7 nucleotides match TRBD2. The trim removed 2 bases at V and 6 bases at J, leaving 5 bases unmatched. In germline, CDR1 is SGHVS, CDR2 FQNEAQ. CDR3 length: 14 residues. As DNA, the CDR3 is TGTGCCAGCAGCTTAAGTAGCGGGTGGGATACGCAGTATTTT. Amino acid sequence: CASSLSSGWDTQYF.

The chain carries TRBV29-1 and TRBJ2-1; the match to TRBD2 covers 9 bases. This CDR3 has 12 amino acids. Per the germline V gene, CDR1 is SQVTM and CDR2 is ANQGSEA. The V and J ends lost 2 bases and 15 bases, in that order; junction bases with no gene match: 8. The CDR3 DNA reads TGCAGCGTTGAAACTAGCGGGCCTGTGCCGTTCTTC. This translates into CSVETSGPVPFF.

The rearrangement uses TRBV7-9 and TRBJ2-5; D remains ambiguous. The length of the CDR3 is 13 residues. V was cut by 3 bases and J by 5 bases, with 10 bases left in between. Germline V gives CDR1 SEHNR, CDR2 FQNEAQ (reference sequence). The CDR3 bases are TGTGCCAGCAGCTTTCCTCTCCGGGAGACCCAGTACTTC. This codes for CASSFPLRETQYF.

This clone appeared once. The V gene is TRBV4-3, the J gene TRBJ1-6; D not resolved. Germline V gene sequence: CDR1 LGHNA, CDR2 YSLEER. Trimming took off 0 bases at V and 7 bases at J, with 19 bases between the two ends. CDR3 length equals 18 residues. CDR3 loop: CASSQEALAAGMNSPLHF. CDR3 bases: TGCGCCAGCAGCCAAGAGGCCCTCGCGGCAGGAATGAATTCACCCCTCCACTTT.

This chain connects TRBV4-2 to TRBJ2-3; D possibly corresponds to TRBD2 (6 bases). CDR1 is LGHNA, CDR2 YNFKEQ, per germline. V lost 5 bases and J 0 bases, leaving 12 bases between the germline ends. The CDR3 is 15 residues long. The CDR3 spells CASSKRAGSTDTQYF. CDR3 sequence (DNA): TGTGCCAGCAGCAAGAGGGCGGGAAGCACAGATACGCAGTATTTT.

The V call is TRBV4-3, the J call TRBJ1-1, with D perhaps matching TRBD1 (5 bases). This CDR3 region has 14 residues. In germline, CDR1 is LGHNA, CDR2 YSLEER. Trimming cost V 0 bases and J 3 bases, with 8 bases left between them. For the CDR3, the DNA is TGCGCCAGCAGCCAAGACAGGGACCACACTGAAGCTTTCTTT. It translates to CASSQDRDHTEAFF.

The chain carries TRBV30 and TRBJ2-2; no definite D call. This CDR3 is built from 15 residues. CDR1 and CDR2 (germline): GTSNPN, SVGIG (reference sequence). V dropped 0 bases and J dropped 0 bases, with 8 bases sitting between them. The CDR3 DNA sequence: TGTGCCTGGAGTGTACTATCCGCGAACACCGGGGAGCTGTTTTTT. It translates to CAWSVLSANTGELFF.

The rearrangement links TRBV28 to TRBJ1-3; D is unclear. The CDR3 is made up of 13 amino acids. Germline lookup yields CDR1 MDHEN and CDR2 SYDVKM. V lost 3 bases to trimming and J lost 1 base, with 4 bases between them. CDR3 residues: CASSLGSGNTIYF. The CDR3 coding sequence is TGTGCCAGCAGTTTGGGGTCTGGAAACACCATATATTTT.

The CDR3 sequence is CASRRQYGYTF. In DNA, the CDR3 is TGTGCCAGCAGACGACAGTATGGCTACACCTTC. The chain links TRBV2 to TRBJ1-2, with a tentative D call TRBD1 (5 bases). The CDR3 has 11 amino acids. Looked up from germline, CDR1 is SNHLY and CDR2 is FYNNEI. V was clipped by 6 bases and J by 5 bases, with 7 bases between them.

J is TRBJ2-7 and V is TRBV11-2; unclear D gene. The CDR3 has 13 residues. Trimming took 1 base from V and 2 from J, leaving 6 bases between them. Germline CDR1 SGHAT, CDR2 FQNNGV. The CDR3: CASSLAGTYEQYF. As DNA, the CDR3 is TGTGCCAGCAGCTTAGCTGGTACCTACGAGCAGTACTTC.

The gene calls are TRBV7-9 and TRBJ2-6; D possibly corresponds to TRBD2 (6 bases). The germline CDR1 and CDR2 sequences are SEHNR and FQNEAQ (reference sequence). Deletions cut 9 bases from V and 0 bases from J, with 12 bases between. CDR3 size: 15 residues. The DNA of the CDR3 is TGTGCCAGTGGTCGGGGGTTCTCTGGGGCCAACGTCCTGACTTTC. Translating gives CASGRGFSGANVLTF.

This chain links TRBV28 with TRBJ1-6; TRBD1 aligns across 9 bases. J lost 7 bases, V lost 5 bases, and 3 bases had no gene match. The germline CDR1 and CDR2 sequences are MDHEN and SYDVKM. The CDR3 spans 14 residues. The CDR3, as DNA: TGTGCCAGCAGTACCGGGACAGGGAATTCACCCCTCCACTTT. It translates to CASSTGTGNSPLHF.

V is TRBV9 and J is TRBJ1-1; 9 bases fit TRBD1. The CDR3 runs 15 residues. V gave up 4 bases and J gave up 4 bases; unmatched junction bases: 8. Looked up from germline, CDR1 is SGDLS and CDR2 is YYNGEE. CDR3 coding DNA: TGTGCCAGCAGCCGCGGGGACAGGGTGCTCACTGAAGCTTTCTTT. The encoded protein is CASSRGDRVLTEAFF.

The rearrangement joins TRBV30 to TRBJ1-2; TRBD1 might be the D (5 bases). V shed 1 base and J shed 8 bases, with 11 bases lying between them. The CDR3 totals 12 residues. Germline CDR1 and CDR2: GTSNPN and SVGIG (reference sequence). CDR3 in DNA: TGTGCCTGGAGTGCGGGGCCTGGGGGCTACACCTTC. Translating it yields CAWSAGPGGYTF.

This chain uses TRBV6-6 with TRBJ1-2; D gene uncertain. Deletions cut 7 bases from V and 0 bases from J, with 9 bases between. Germline V gene lookup returns CDR1 MNHNY and CDR2 SVGAGI (reference sequence). The CDR3 has 13 residues. The CDR3 loop reads CASTRLTNYGYTF. The CDR3 coding sequence is TGTGCCAGCACACGGTTGACTAACTATGGCTACACCTTC.

V usage is TRBV9 and J usage is TRBJ1-3; the D is unclear. CDR1 SGDLS and CDR2 YYNGEE come from the germline V gene. The CDR3 spans 14 residues. V lost 6 bases to trimming and J lost 0 bases, with 10 bases between them. CDR3 nucleotide sequence: TGTGCCAGCAACGCCCAGAGCTCTGGAAACACCATATATTTT. Its translation: CASNAQSSGNTIYF.

J is TRBJ2-1 and V is TRBV7-2, with 11 bases aligning to TRBD1. This CDR3 comprises 15 residues. J gave up 7 bases and V 4 bases, and 6 bases lay outside the gene matches. CDR1 is SGHTA and CDR2 is FQGNSA in the germline V gene. The CDR3 region has the DNA TGTGCCAGCAGCTCTGGGACAGGGGGGGAGAATGAGCAGTTCTTC. It encodes CASSSGTGGENEQFF. The full variable domain, completed using reference TRBV7-2 and TRBJ2-1, is GAGVSQSPSNKVTEKGKDVELRCDPISGHTALYWYRQSLGQGLEFLIYFQGNSAPDKSGLPSDRFSAERTGGSVSTLTIQRTQQEDSAVYLCASSSGTGGENEQFFGPGTRLTVL.

The chain recombines TRBV18 with TRBJ2-1; perhaps D is TRBD1 or TRBD2 (5 bases each). This CDR3 comprises 16 residues. Between the trimmed V and J ends, which lost 3 bases and 5 bases, there was a span of 17 bases. Germline V gene data show CDR1 as KGHSH and CDR2 as LQKENI. CDR3 residues: CASSPSLGDLNNEQFF. The CDR3 DNA follows: TGTGCCAGCTCACCCTCTTTGGGGGACCTAAACAATGAGCAGTTCTTC.

V gene TRBV7-2 combines with J gene TRBJ2-1; D not certain. Between the trimmed V and J ends, which lost 5 bases and 3 bases, there was a span of 11 bases. Germline V lookup: CDR1 SGHTA, CDR2 FQGNSA. CDR3 length equals 14 residues. DNA of the CDR3: TGTGCCAGCAGCCAATATTTAAACTACAATGAGCAGTTCTTC. Translating gives CASSQYLNYNEQFF. Combining the CDR3 with reference TRBV7-2 and TRBJ2-1 gives the whole variable domain GAGVSQSPSNKVTEKGKDVELRCDPISGHTALYWYRQSLGQGLEFLIYFQGNSAPDKSGLPSDRFSAERTGGSVSTLTIQRTQQEDSAVYLCASSQYLNYNEQFFGPGTRLTVL.

This clone has just one count. The chain employs TRBV7-9 and TRBJ2-7, with 7 bases aligning to TRBD1. Germline CDR1 reads SEHNR; CDR2 reads FQNEAQ (reference sequence). With V trimmed by 5 bases and J by 2 bases, 12 bases remained unmatched. This CDR3 contains 16 residues. The CDR3 bases are TGTGCCAGCAGCCCACGGCCCGACAGGGATACCTACGAGCAGTACTTC. As protein: CASSPRPDRDTYEQYF.